This T cell receptor beta chain emerged from a study of graft-versus-host responses after intestinal transplantation. Study details: Following induction with anti-thymocyte globulin, all recipients were given tacrolimus and steroids for about 3 years. Study-wide points: GvH clones turned up in recipient marrow; some had shown up first in ileum or blood.

Generated by immunoSEQ multiplex PCR, the TCRdb table keeps only in-frame clones and is missing some. The sample holds tens of thousands of clones; nearly 95% are singletons and the top ten take around 0.2%. Germline-derived CDR1 and CDR2 are SNHLY and FYNNEI. V dropped 0 bases and J dropped 8; count of bases not matched to a gene: 15. This CDR3 has 17 residues. Note on this clone: Its antigen is not identified.

The chain employs TRBV2 and TRBJ1-2; 7 positions match TRBD1. Sequenced material: unstimulated CD8+ T cells sorted from spleen or lymph node cells, taken before transplant. The receptor was derived from a human donor who was the organ donor for an intestinal transplant. CDR3 amino acids: CASSEALGGSGGVGYTF. The CDR3 DNA follows: TGTGCCAGCAGTGAAGCGCTTGGGGGTTCAGGGGGTGTCGGCTACACCTTC.